What follows is one T cell receptor beta chain and its context. This entry belongs to a study of blood T cell repertoires in COVID-19. V dropped 3 bases and J dropped 12; count of bases not matched to a gene: 11. CDR1 is SGDLS, CDR2 YYNGEE, per germline. The CDR3 sequence is 15 residues long. TCRdb keeps only in-frame clones here, not all; method: immunoSEQ multiplex PCR. Among under 55,000 clones listed, almost 90% were seen once. The TCR sequence derives from a human donor in a cohort sampled during active COVID-19. The sample was peripheral blood. The chain is built from TRBV9 and TRBJ1-5; 11 bases are shared with TRBD1. The CDR3 DNA is TGTGCCAGCAGCGAGGAGGCGGGACAGGGGGTTCACCAGCATTTT. Protein product: CASSEEAGQGVHQHF.